A single sample is the source of the 14 T cell receptor beta chains below, sequenced in a study of T-cell memory formation after mild COVID-19. TCRdb re-called the 5' RACE reads with MiXCR, one entry per CDR3 protein. The sample includes a few hundred thousand distinct CDR3 sequences, less than 25% of them seen just once. The sequenced material came from PBMCs or a T cell subset sorted from them (not recorded which). The origin of the receptors is an adult woman who had mild COVID-19 (a few samples of this study predate the infection). Cell type and time point are not known.

The DNA for the CDR3 is TGCAGCGGAAGGGGGTCGAACACTGAAGCTTTCTTT. Its translation is CSGRGSNTEAFF. This chain joins TRBV29-1 and TRBJ1-1, with D possibly matching TRBD1 (6 bases). CDR3 size: 12 residues. The V and J ends lost 7 bases and 1 base respectively, with 10 bases between them. The germline gives CDR1 SQVTM, CDR2 ANQGSEA.

This clonotype was seen repeatedly, ten times or more. The chain joins TRBV3-1 to TRBJ1-5; no definite D call. The CDR3 sequence is 13 residues long. From germline, CDR1 is LGHDT and CDR2 YNNKEL (reference sequence). Trimming took off 1 base at V and 5 bases at J, with 6 bases between the two ends. CDR3 coding DNA: TGTGCCAGCAGCCAAGGAGGAGATCAGCCCCAGCATTTT. It translates to CASSQGGDQPQHF.

The chain has TRBV12-3 or TRBV12-4 and TRBJ1-5, with D unresolved. V lost 0 bases to trimming and J lost 6 bases, with 9 bases between them. The CDR3 consists of 14 residues. This CDR3 is CASSLANKAQPQHF. CDR3 coding DNA: TGTGCCAGCAGTTTAGCCAATAAGGCTCAGCCCCAGCATTTT.

The chain has TRBV6-6 and TRBJ1-1; TRBD1 is a possible D gene (5 bases). CDR3 length: 11 residues. Trimming pared 11 bases from V and 7 bases from J, leaving 14 bases between. The germline CDR1 and CDR2 sequences are MNHNY and SVGAGI (reference sequence). CDR3 sequence reads: CAARGEIEAFF. In DNA form, the CDR3 reads TGTGCCGCCAGAGGGGAAATTGAAGCTTTCTTT.

This clonotype was recorded a few times. The junction differs from germline at one of its ends, possibly a read error. The chain is built from TRBV7-7 and TRBJ2-1, with TRBD2 matching over 10 bases. Germline V CDR1 and CDR2: SSHAT, FNYEAQ (reference sequence). The CDR3 totals 16 residues. CDR3 in DNA: TGTGCTAGCAGCTTAGATATAGCGGGAGGTACGGATGAGCAGTTCTTC. It yields the protein CASSLDIAGGTDEQFF.

J is TRBJ1-1 and V is TRBV29-1; D is possibly TRBD1 (5 bases). The germline V and J ends were trimmed by 7 bases and 7 bases, with 19 bases remaining between them. Germline V lookup: CDR1 SQVTM, CDR2 ANQGSEA. CDR3 length: 13 amino acids. DNA of the CDR3: TGCAGCGCCGTTAGGGCCAGGGAAATTGAAGCTTTCTTT. Residues: CSAVRAREIEAFF.

The rearrangement uses TRBV7-6 and TRBJ2-1; TRBD2 matches at 10 bases. V lost 0 bases, J lost 8 bases, and 7 bases stayed unmatched. This CDR3 region has 16 residues. Germline CDR1 reads SGHVS; CDR2 reads FNYEAQ. CDR3 sequence: CASSLAASGSRDEQFF. CDR3 DNA sequence: TGTGCCAGCAGCTTAGCGGCTAGCGGGAGTAGGGATGAGCAGTTCTTC.

The rearrangement joins TRBV20-1 to TRBJ1-6, with D perhaps matching TRBD1 (5 bases). CDR1 DFQATT and CDR2 SNEGSKA come from the germline V gene (reference sequence). Trimming stripped 6 bases from V and 5 bases from J, with 17 bases between. The CDR3 length is 15 residues. The CDR3, as DNA: TGCAGTGCCCAGGGAGGGAAACTGAATAATTCACCCCTCCACTTT. Amino acid sequence: CSAQGGKLNNSPLHF.

This clonotype has a handful of counts. The chain links TRBV7-9 to TRBJ1-1, with 7 bases matching TRBD1. The germline CDR1 and CDR2 sequences are SEHNR and FQNEAQ (reference sequence). The CDR3 length is 15 residues. V was clipped by 5 bases and J by 4 bases; unmatched bases: 10. CDR3 DNA sequence: TGTGCCAGCAGCCACATACAGGGGTTGGGCACTGAAGCTTTCTTT. Translated: CASSHIQGLGTEAFF.

This clonotype was seen only once. This chain joins TRBV4-3 and TRBJ2-7, with TRBD2 matching over 7 bases. CDR3 length: 15 amino acids. Germline V gene data show CDR1 as LGHNA and CDR2 as YSLEER. V was pared by 1 base and J by 4 bases, with 7 bases of the junction left unmatched. In nucleotides, the CDR3 is TGCGCCAGCAGCCAAGTGGCTAGCGGAGGGTACGAGCAGTACTTC. Its translation: CASSQVASGGYEQYF.

The CDR3 region has the DNA TGTGCCAGCAGTGATCAGGGCAGGCATCGGGTGTTGGCCAAAAACATTCAGTACTTC. Translation: CASSDQGRHRVLAKNIQYF. The chain joins TRBV6-4 to TRBJ2-4; D possibly corresponds to TRBD1 (5 bases). CDR1 and CDR2 from the germline V gene are MRHNA and SNTAGT. Trimming removed 3 bases at V and 1 base at J, with 22 bases between. This CDR3 is 19 amino acids long.

This clonotype was seen a handful of times. The chain links TRBV14 to TRBJ2-7; maybe TRBD1 (5 bases). The CDR3 contains 14 residues. CDR1 and CDR2 from the germline V gene are SGHDN and FVKESK. V dropped 2 bases and J dropped 1 base, with 9 bases sitting between them. The CDR3 DNA sequence: TGTGCCAGCAGCCAACATACAGGTTCCTACGAGCAGTACTTC. Residues: CASSQHTGSYEQYF. Full variable domain (rest looked up from reference TRBV14 and TRBJ2-7): EAGVTQFPSHSVIEKGQTVTLRCDPISGHDNLYWYRRVMGKEIKFLLHFVKESKQDESGMPNNRFLAERTGGTYSTLKVQPAELEDSGVYFCASSQHTGSYEQYFGPGTRLTVT.

This chain links TRBV5-6 with TRBJ1-2; no reliable D call. The germline CDR1 and CDR2 sequences are SGHDT and YYEEEE. The V end lost 4 bases, the J end lost 2 bases, and 15 bases lay between the germline ends. This CDR3 region has 15 residues. The CDR3 DNA follows: TGTGCCAGCAGCCCCGGATTAACAAAAAACTATGGCTACACCTTC. Translated, it gives CASSPGLTKNYGYTF.

This clonotype was seen only a few times. The genes are TRBV12-3 or TRBV12-4 and TRBJ1-4; a weak D match, TRBD1 (5 bases). The CDR3 sequence is 13 residues long. V lost 2 bases, J lost 7 bases, and 8 bases lay in between. The CDR3 nucleotides read TGTGCCAGCAGTTTATCGCAGGGTGAAAAACTGTTTTTT. Translation gives CASSLSQGEKLFF.